This TCR beta chain was identified in a study of T cells in Graves' hyperthyroidism and ophthalmopathy. The overall study: The authors collected peripheral blood at initial diagnosis, before any treatment.

It was RNA transcripts that yielded the amplified TCR beta CDR3 regions. RT-PCR in the first round (using the HTBI primer set) targeted the TCR CDR3. Via MiXCR, TCRdb re-called the multiplex PCR reads, giving one row per CDR3 protein. The sample consists of hundreds of thousands of distinct CDR3 sequences, 38% of them appearing once. This clonotype has at least ten counts. The CDR3 loop spans 17 amino acids. CDR1 is ENHRY, CDR2 SYGVKD, per germline. V was trimmed by 10 bases and J by 4 bases, leaving 23 bases between them. This clonotype originated in a man between 18 and 35 years old with Graves' hyperthyroidism. The sample comprised blood. The V and J genes are TRBV10-3 and TRBJ1-6; weak D call: TRBD1 (6 bases). The CDR3 loop is CATTLRQAGIYNSPLHF. Written as DNA, the CDR3 is TGTGCCACCACGCTGCGACAGGCTGGGATTTATAATTCACCCCTCCACTTT.